The T cell receptor beta chain described here comes from a study of blood T cells in healthy people across ages. On this clonotype itself: Its matching antigen is unknown.

Study observations and caveats: When set beside aged donors, long-lived donors presented more naive CD4+ cells and higher diversity. The diversity estimates, figures obtained from one million T cells, were considered underestimates.

It was with a sample-barcoded 5' primer and a J-beta primer mix that a second PCR of about 6 to 12 cycles was run. The template-switch adaptor, which had 12 random nucleotides, put a tag on each cDNA molecule. TCRdb reanalysed the 5' RACE reads using MiXCR and keeps one entry per CDR3 protein. The sample records hundreds of thousands of distinct CDR3 sequences, roughly 21% being singletons. Between the trimmed V and J ends, which lost 5 bases and 1 base, there was a span of 18 bases. The CDR3 is 16 amino acids. CDR1 and CDR2 (germline): SGHVS, FQNEAQ. Per-sample yields of isolated PBMCs were at least 6 million.

V is TRBV7-8 and J is TRBJ2-7, with D possibly being TRBD2 (6 bases). This TCR was recovered from a man in his sixties or seventies in good health. The specimen sequenced was blood. Here the CDR3 DNA reads TGTGCCAGCAGCCAAGATGGCGGGGTATTGTCCTACGAGCAGTACTTC. Amino acid sequence: CASSQDGGVLSYEQYF.